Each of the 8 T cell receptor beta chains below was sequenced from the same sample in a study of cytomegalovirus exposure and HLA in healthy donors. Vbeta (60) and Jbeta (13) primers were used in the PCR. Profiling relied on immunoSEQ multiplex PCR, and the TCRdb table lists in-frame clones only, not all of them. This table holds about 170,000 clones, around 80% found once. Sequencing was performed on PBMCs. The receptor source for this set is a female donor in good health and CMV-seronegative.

The CDR3 loop reads CASSPKGRGLEQYF. The DNA for the CDR3 is TGTGCCAGCAGCCCCAAAGGCCGGGGACTCGAGCAGTACTTC. The chain couples TRBV11-3 to TRBJ2-7; tentatively, D is TRBD2 (6 bases). CDR1 SGHNT and CDR2 YENEEA come from the germline V gene. V was trimmed by 5 bases and J by 6 bases, leaving 17 bases between them. The CDR3 length is 14 residues.

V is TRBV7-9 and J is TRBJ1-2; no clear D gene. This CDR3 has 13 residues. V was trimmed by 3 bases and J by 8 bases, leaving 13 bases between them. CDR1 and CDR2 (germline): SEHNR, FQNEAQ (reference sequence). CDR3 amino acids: CASSFMLLEGYTF. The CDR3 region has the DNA TGTGCCAGCAGCTTCATGCTGCTCGAGGGCTACACCTTC.

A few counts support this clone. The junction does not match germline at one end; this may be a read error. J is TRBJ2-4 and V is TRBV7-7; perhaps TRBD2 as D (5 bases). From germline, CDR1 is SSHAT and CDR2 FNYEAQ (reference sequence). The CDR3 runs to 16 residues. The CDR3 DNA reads TGTGCTAGCAGCCGAAGTAGAGCGGACGCCAAAAACATTCAGTACTTC. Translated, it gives CASSRSRADAKNIQYF. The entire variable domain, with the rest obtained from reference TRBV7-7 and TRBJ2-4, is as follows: GAGVSQSPRYKVTKRGQDVTLRCDPISSHATLYWYQQALGQGPEFLTYFNYEAQPDKSGLPSDRFSAERPEGSISTLTIQRTEQRDSAMYRCASSRSRADAKNIQYFGAGTRLSVL.

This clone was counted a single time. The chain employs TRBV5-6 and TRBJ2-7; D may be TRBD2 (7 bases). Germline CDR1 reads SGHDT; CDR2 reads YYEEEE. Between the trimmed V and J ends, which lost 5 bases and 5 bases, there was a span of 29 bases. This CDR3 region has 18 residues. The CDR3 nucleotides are TGTGCCAGCAGTCACGCTATGGCGGGGGCCCGACAGGCCCACGAGCAGTACTTC. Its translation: CASSHAMAGARQAHEQYF.

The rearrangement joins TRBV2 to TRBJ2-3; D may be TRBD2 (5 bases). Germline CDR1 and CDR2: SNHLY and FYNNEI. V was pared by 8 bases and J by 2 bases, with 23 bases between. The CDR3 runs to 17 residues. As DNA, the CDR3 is TGTGCCAGCCGCGAGGAATGGCCCGGGATCTACACAGATACGCAGTATTTT. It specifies CASREEWPGIYTDTQYF.

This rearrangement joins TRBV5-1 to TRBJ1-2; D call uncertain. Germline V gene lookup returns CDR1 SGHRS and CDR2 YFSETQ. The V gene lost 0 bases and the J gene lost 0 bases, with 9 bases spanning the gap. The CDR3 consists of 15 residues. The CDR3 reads CASSLGRIANYGYTF. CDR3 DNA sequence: TGCGCCAGCAGCTTGGGGCGGATAGCTAACTATGGCTACACCTTC. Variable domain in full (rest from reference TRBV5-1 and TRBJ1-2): KAGVTQTPRYLIKTRGQQVTLSCSPISGHRSVSWYQQTPGQGLQFLFEYFSETQRNKGNFPGRFSGRQFSNSRSEMNVSTLELGDSALYLCASSLGRIANYGYTFGSGTRLTVV.

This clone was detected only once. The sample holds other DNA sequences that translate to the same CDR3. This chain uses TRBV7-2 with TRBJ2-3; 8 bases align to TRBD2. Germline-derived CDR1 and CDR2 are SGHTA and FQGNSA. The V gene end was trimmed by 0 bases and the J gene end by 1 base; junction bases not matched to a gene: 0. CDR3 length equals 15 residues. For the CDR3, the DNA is TGTGCCAGCAGCTTAGCAGCGGGGGGCACAGATACGCAGTATTTT. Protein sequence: CASSLAAGGTDTQYF.

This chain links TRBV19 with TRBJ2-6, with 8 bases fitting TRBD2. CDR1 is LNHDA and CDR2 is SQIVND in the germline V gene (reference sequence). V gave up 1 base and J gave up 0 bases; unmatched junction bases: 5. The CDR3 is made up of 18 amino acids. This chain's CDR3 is CASSIGLARSSGANVLTF. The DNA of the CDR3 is TGTGCCAGTAGTATAGGACTAGCGCGAAGCTCTGGGGCCAACGTCCTGACTTTC.